This passage covers 28 T cell receptor beta chains from one sample sequenced in a study of spatial heterogeneity in lung cancer. Each CDR3 protein is one row after TCRdb ran MiXCR on the 5' RACE reads. This sample carries some 78,000 distinct CDR3 sequences, roughly 8% of them seen once, and the ten largest clones take roughly 6.4%. Time point specified: sample taken at primary tumor resection. The sequences come from PBMCs, collected at surgery. The receptors here all came from a male donor with early-stage non-small cell lung cancer.

This clonotype was seen ten or more times. The chain is built from TRBV12-3 or TRBV12-4 and TRBJ1-1, with a weak D call TRBD1 (5 bases). Between the trimmed V and J ends, which lost 10 bases and 4 bases, there was a span of 16 bases. CDR3 length equals 13 residues. CDR3 nucleotide sequence: TGTGCCACTCTAAAATTCGGGGCCACTGAAGCTTTCTTT. Protein sequence: CATLKFGATEAFF.

This clonotype was observed at least ten times. The chain joins TRBV10-3 to TRBJ1-1; D is undetermined. V was clipped by 7 bases and J by 2 bases, with 11 bases between them. The CDR3 contains 13 residues. Germline values: CDR1 ENHRY, CDR2 SYGVKD. Here the CDR3 reads CAIMAGSNTEAFF. Written as DNA, the CDR3 is TGTGCCATCATGGCAGGCTCTAACACTGAAGCTTTCTTT.

The V call is TRBV6-1, the J call TRBJ1-6, with D perhaps TRBD1 (6 bases). This CDR3 has 15 residues. From germline, CDR1 is MNHNS and CDR2 SASEGT. V was cut by 7 bases and J by 0 bases, with 10 bases left in between. In DNA form, the CDR3 reads TGTGCCAGCACGGGGGCGAGCTCCTATAATTCACCCCTCCACTTT. Amino acids: CASTGASSYNSPLHF.

This clonotype was seen repeatedly, ten times or more. The CDR3 DNA follows: TGTGCCACCAGCAGGGACGTAGGACAGTACAATGAGCAGTTCTTC. The encoded protein is CATSRDVGQYNEQFF. V usage is TRBV15 and J usage is TRBJ2-1, with D perhaps matching TRBD1 (6 bases). V lost 3 bases, J lost 4 bases, and 13 bases lay in between. The CDR3 loop spans 15 amino acids. Germline CDR1 is LNHNV and CDR2 is YYDKDF (reference sequence).

This clonotype occurred many times. The chain links TRBV29-1 to TRBJ1-1; D possibly corresponds to TRBD1 (6 bases). The V end was cut by 8 bases, the J end by 1 base, with 14 bases between. Germline lookup yields CDR1 SQVTM and CDR2 ANQGSEA. The CDR3 runs 13 residues. In DNA form, the CDR3 reads TGCAGCTCTTACAGGGCACCGAACACTGAAGCTTTCTTT. Encoded protein: CSSYRAPNTEAFF. The full variable domain, its missing parts supplied by reference TRBV29-1 and TRBJ1-1, is SAVISQKPSRDICQRGTSLTIQCQVDSQVTMMFWYRQQPGQSLTLIATANQGSEATYESGFVIDKFPISRPNLTFSTLTVSNMSPEDSSIYLCSSYRAPNTEAFFGQGTRLTVV.

The chain employs TRBV20-1 and TRBJ1-1, with D maybe TRBD1 (6 bases). Germline lookup yields CDR1 DFQATT and CDR2 SNEGSKA (reference sequence). Trimming removed 5 bases from V and 1 base from J, with 11 bases in between. This CDR3 comprises 13 residues. The CDR3 sequence is CSARRGANTEAFF. CDR3 coding DNA: TGCAGTGCTCGAAGGGGGGCGAACACTGAAGCTTTCTTT.

V gene TRBV7-8 combines with J gene TRBJ1-4; D not resolved. CDR1 and CDR2 (germline): SGHVS, FQNEAQ. Trimming pared 3 bases from V and 1 base from J, leaving 6 bases between. The CDR3 sequence is 14 residues long. The CDR3 is CASSFTETNEKLFF. The CDR3 DNA follows: TGTGCCAGCAGCTTCACCGAAACTAATGAAAAACTGTTTTTT.

This rearrangement joins TRBV11-2 to TRBJ2-2; 8 bases map to TRBD2. J was trimmed by 6 bases and V by 5 bases; bases with no gene match: 11. The CDR3 sequence is 16 residues long. Germline V gene lookup returns CDR1 SGHAT and CDR2 FQNNGV. The CDR3 DNA is TGTGCCAGCAGCCCCCGGGGGGGGGCGCAGGCCGGGGAGCTGTTTTTT. Amino acids: CASSPRGGAQAGELFF.

The table lists this clonotype with a few counts. V is TRBV14 and J is TRBJ1-2; D remains ambiguous. V was trimmed by 1 base and J by 2 bases, leaving 11 bases between them. The CDR3 has 15 residues. Germline lookup yields CDR1 SGHDN and CDR2 FVKESK. The CDR3 DNA reads TGTGCCAGCAGCCAAGTGGGCAGCCTCAACTATGGCTACACCTTC. The encoded protein is CASSQVGSLNYGYTF. Complete variable domain (other parts from reference TRBV14 and TRBJ1-2): EAGVTQFPSHSVIEKGQTVTLRCDPISGHDNLYWYRRVMGKEIKFLLHFVKESKQDESGMPNNRFLAERTGGTYSTLKVQPAELEDSGVYFCASSQVGSLNYGYTFGSGTRLTVV.

Many counts were recorded for this clonotype. J is TRBJ2-3 and V is TRBV7-8; D may be TRBD1 or TRBD2 (6 bases each). Per germline, CDR1 SGHVS and CDR2 FQNEAQ. The V gene lost 5 bases and the J gene lost 4 bases, with 16 bases spanning the gap. This CDR3 spans 15 amino acids. CDR3 DNA sequence: TGTGCCAGCAGCCCCACGGGGGCAAGGGCAGATACGCAGTATTTT. It specifies CASSPTGARADTQYF.

This clonotype was counted many times. The chain combines TRBV6-2 or TRBV6-3 with TRBJ2-1; D gene unclear. The CDR3 is 14 amino acids. Trimming cost V 6 bases and J 5 bases, with 14 bases left between them. The germline CDR1 and CDR2 sequences are MNHEY and SVGEGT. In nucleotides, the CDR3 is TGTGCCAGCAGCCACACAGCCGCGGACAATGAGCAGTTCTTC. This encodes CASSHTAADNEQFF.

This clonotype was recorded at least ten times. The chain uses TRBV6-1 and TRBJ1-5; D remains unclear. With 4 bases removed from V and 4 bases from J, the gap between germline ends came to 8 bases. Germline CDR1 is MNHNS and CDR2 is SASEGT. This CDR3 is 13 amino acids long. In nucleotides, the CDR3 is TGTGCCAGCAGTGCATCCCTGAATCAGCCCCAGCATTTT. This gives the protein CASSASLNQPQHF.

This clonotype came up once. The CDR3 loop reads CAISDYGGPKWEAFF. CDR3 DNA: TGTGCCATCAGTGATTATGGAGGACCCAAGTGGGAAGCTTTCTTT. The chain combines TRBV10-3 with TRBJ1-1; D remains ambiguous. Trimming pared 3 bases from V and 8 bases from J, leaving 19 bases between. The germline V gene encodes CDR1 ENHRY and CDR2 SYGVKD. CDR3 size: 15 residues.

This clonotype was counted at least ten times. V gene TRBV4-2 combines with J gene TRBJ2-1, with TRBD2 matching 12 bases. The trim removed 1 base at V and 2 bases at J, leaving 0 bases unmatched. Germline assignment: CDR1 LGHNA and CDR2 YNFKEQ. CDR3 length: 16 residues. CDR3 nucleotides: TGTGCCAGCAGCCAAGGACTAGCGGGAGCCTACAATGAGCAGTTCTTC. This sequence encodes CASSQGLAGAYNEQFF.

CDR3 sequence: CASSEQVANYGYTF. The CDR3 coding sequence is TGTGCCAGCAGCGAACAAGTAGCTAACTATGGCTACACCTTC. The chain is built from TRBV5-5 and TRBJ1-2; D is undetermined. The germline V and J ends were trimmed by 4 bases and 0 bases, with 10 bases remaining between them. This CDR3 has 14 residues. Germline-derived CDR1 and CDR2 are SGHKS and YYEKEE (reference sequence).

Note on this clonotype: Mismatch with germline at one junction end may stem from a read error. V usage is TRBV3-1 and J usage is TRBJ1-1; D is ambiguous. The germline CDR1 and CDR2 sequences are LGHDT and YNNKEL (reference sequence). The CDR3 extends over 13 amino acids. Here the CDR3 DNA reads TGTGCCAGCGGCCAAACCCTTAACACTGAAGCTTTCTTT. Translating gives CASGQTLNTEAFF.

This clonotype was counted between two and nine times. The chain has TRBV11-3 and TRBJ2-1, with D perhaps TRBD1 or TRBD2 (5 bases each). V dropped 0 bases and J dropped 8 bases, with 8 bases sitting between them. CDR3 length: 13 amino acids. CDR1 is SGHNT, CDR2 YENEEA, per germline. For the CDR3, the DNA is TGTGCCAGCAGCTTAGACATGGGGGATGAGCAGTTCTTC. The encoded protein is CASSLDMGDEQFF.

This chain links TRBV5-6 with TRBJ2-7; 8 bases match TRBD2. CDR1 is SGHDT, CDR2 YYEEEE, per germline. V trimming: 3 bases; J trimming: 7 bases; junction bases outside the gene matches: 15. The CDR3 sequence is 16 residues long. DNA of the CDR3: TGTGCCAGCAGCTCTGCCCACTCCCGGCGGGAGGAAGAGCAGTACTTC. It codes for CASSSAHSRREEEQYF.

This clonotype was observed a handful of times. CDR3 DNA sequence: TGTGCCAGCTCAATGACTATGGTTGAGACCCAGTACTTC. It encodes CASSMTMVETQYF. The chain employs TRBV18 and TRBJ2-5, with D maybe TRBD2 (5 bases). This CDR3 contains 13 residues. V was pared by 5 bases and J by 5 bases, with 12 bases between. Germline-derived CDR1 and CDR2 are KGHSH and LQKENI. Filled out from reference TRBV18 and TRBJ2-5, the complete variable domain reads NAGVMQNPRHLVRRRGQEARLRCSPMKGHSHVYWYRQLPEEGLKFMVYLQKENIIDESGMPKERFSAEFPKEGPSILRIQQVVRGDSAAYFCASSMTMVETQYFGPGTRLLVL.

This clonotype was picked up many times. The chain uses TRBV10-3 and TRBJ2-7, with D unclear. The CDR3 spans 11 residues. V lost 11 bases to trimming and J lost 5 bases, with 13 bases between them. Germline CDR1 and CDR2: ENHRY and SYGVKD. The CDR3 sequence: CAVRSEDEQYF. In DNA form, the CDR3 reads TGTGCCGTGAGATCGGAAGACGAGCAGTACTTC.

The chain combines TRBV5-1 with TRBJ2-1; 10 bases agree with TRBD1. The CDR3 sequence is 14 residues long. The germline CDR1 and CDR2 sequences are SGHRS and YFSETQ. V shed 7 bases, J shed 2 bases, and the junction held 3 bases outside the gene matches. Here the CDR3 DNA reads TGCGCCAGCTCAGGACAGGGGGCCTACAATGAGCAGTTCTTC. Translating it yields CASSGQGAYNEQFF.

In its sample, this clonotype was seen a few times. The chain employs TRBV6-2 or TRBV6-3 and TRBJ2-7; tentatively, D is TRBD2 (5 bases). This CDR3 is 13 amino acids long. Trimming cost V 5 bases and J 1 base, with 9 bases left between them. Looked up from germline, CDR1 is MNHEY and CDR2 is SVGEGT. The CDR3 protein is CASSIAKSYEQYF. The CDR3 DNA reads TGTGCCAGCAGTATAGCGAAATCCTACGAGCAGTACTTC.

The table lists this clonotype with a few counts. The chain joins TRBV24-1 to TRBJ2-3; 9 bases map to TRBD1. This CDR3 has 18 residues. Germline loops: CDR1 KGHDR, CDR2 SFDVKD. Germline trimming cut 4 bases from V and 4 bases from J; bases unmatched to any gene: 14. The CDR3 loop is CATSDAGQGLLGADTQYF. The CDR3 DNA reads as TGTGCCACCAGTGACGCGGGACAGGGACTCTTAGGCGCAGATACGCAGTATTTT.

The chain joins TRBV6-1 to TRBJ1-5; D gene ambiguous. Germline assignment: CDR1 MNHNS and CDR2 SASEGT. V was pared by 6 bases and J by 0 bases, with 6 bases between. The CDR3 extends over 13 amino acids. For the CDR3, the DNA is TGTGCCAGCAGCGGTAGTAGCAATCAGCCCCAGCATTTT. It specifies CASSGSSNQPQHF.

This clonotype was seen repeatedly, ten times or more. CDR3 in amino acids: CASSQVLNGQGLNQPQHF. The CDR3 coding sequence is TGTGCCAGCAGCCAAGTCCTTAATGGACAGGGACTAAATCAGCCCCAGCATTTT. This sequence joins TRBV4-2 and TRBJ1-5; TRBD1 agrees at 8 bases. In germline, CDR1 is LGHNA, CDR2 YNFKEQ. V lost 1 base and J lost 4; bases outside the gene matches: 12. The CDR3 has 18 amino acids.

The genes are TRBV5-1 and TRBJ1-5; the D gene is possibly TRBD1 (5 bases). Germline V gene sequence: CDR1 SGHRS, CDR2 YFSETQ. The CDR3 consists of 15 residues. The V end was cut by 1 base, the J end by 0 bases, with 8 bases between. CDR3 nucleotide sequence: TGCGCCAGCAGCTTGTCAGGGATTAGCAATCAGCCCCAGCATTTT. Translation: CASSLSGISNQPQHF.

This chain uses TRBV19 with TRBJ2-3, with 12 bases matching TRBD1. The germline gives CDR1 LNHDA, CDR2 SQIVND (reference sequence). After removal of 5 bases from V and 4 bases from J, the junction contained 7 bases not matched to a gene. The CDR3 has 16 residues. CDR3 amino acids: CASSPSGTGGADTQYF. CDR3 nucleotide sequence: TGTGCCAGTAGTCCGTCCGGGACAGGGGGCGCAGATACGCAGTATTTT. Using reference TRBV19 and TRBJ2-3 for the parts outside the CDR3, the full variable domain is DGGITQSPKYLFRKEGQNVTLSCEQNLNHDAMYWYRQDPGQGLRLIYYSQIVNDFQKGDIAEGYSVSREKKESFPLTVTSAQKNPTAFYLCASSPSGTGGADTQYFGPGTRLTVL.

The rearrangement uses TRBV30 and TRBJ1-2; D is undetermined. Between the trimmed V and J ends, which lost 2 bases and 4 bases, there was a span of 11 bases. Germline V CDR1 and CDR2: GTSNPN, SVGIG (reference sequence). This CDR3 region has 13 residues. CDR3 region: CAWSNGELYGYTF. The CDR3 DNA is TGTGCCTGGAGTAATGGGGAGCTCTATGGCTACACCTTC.